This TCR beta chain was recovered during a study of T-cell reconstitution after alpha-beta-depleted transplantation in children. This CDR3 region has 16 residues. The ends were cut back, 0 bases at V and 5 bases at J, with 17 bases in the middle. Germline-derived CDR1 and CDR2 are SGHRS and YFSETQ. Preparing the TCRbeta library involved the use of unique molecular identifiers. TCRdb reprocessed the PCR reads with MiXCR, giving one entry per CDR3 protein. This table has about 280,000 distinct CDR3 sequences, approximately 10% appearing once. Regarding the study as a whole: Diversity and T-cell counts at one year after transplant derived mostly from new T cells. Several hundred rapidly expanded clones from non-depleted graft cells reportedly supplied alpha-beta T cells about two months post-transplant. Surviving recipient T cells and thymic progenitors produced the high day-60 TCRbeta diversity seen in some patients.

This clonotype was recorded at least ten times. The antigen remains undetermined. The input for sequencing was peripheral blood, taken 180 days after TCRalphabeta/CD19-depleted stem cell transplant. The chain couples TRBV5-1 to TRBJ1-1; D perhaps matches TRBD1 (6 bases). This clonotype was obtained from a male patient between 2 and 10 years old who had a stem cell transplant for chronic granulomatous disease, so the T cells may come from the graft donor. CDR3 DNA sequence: TGCGCCAGCAGCTTGGTAGTAGGGGGAATGGAGACTGAAGCTTTCTTT. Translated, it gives CASSLVVGGMETEAFF. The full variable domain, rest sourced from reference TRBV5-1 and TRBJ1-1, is KAGVTQTPRYLIKTRGQQVTLSCSPISGHRSVSWYQQTPGQGLQFLFEYFSETQRNKGNFPGRFSGRQFSNSRSEMNVSTLELGDSALYLCASSLVVGGMETEAFFGQGTRLTVV.